One and the same sample provided the 21 T cell receptor beta chains below, sequenced in a study of identical twins. TCRdb re-called the 5' RACE reads with MiXCR, one entry per CDR3 protein. Among 450,000 or so distinct CDR3 sequences listed, around 14% were seen once. This sample was also put to use in a study of yellow fever vaccine responses in identical twins.

Sequenced sample: CD4+ T cells sorted from blood. These TCRs come from a woman under 30 in good health.

This chain links TRBV9 with TRBJ1-1; tentative D call: TRBD1 (5 bases). V was trimmed by 0 bases and J by 4 bases, leaving 10 bases between them. The germline V gene encodes CDR1 SGDLS and CDR2 YYNGEE. This CDR3 contains 14 residues. Here the CDR3 reads CASSVEEGVTEAFF. The CDR3 nucleotides are TGTGCCAGCAGCGTAGAGGAAGGGGTCACTGAAGCTTTCTTT.

The chain links TRBV5-6 to TRBJ2-6; D not resolved. CDR1 SGHDT and CDR2 YYEEEE come from the germline V gene. The CDR3 is made up of 16 amino acids. V lost 4 bases and J 1 base, leaving 12 bases between the germline ends. As DNA, the CDR3 is TGTGCCAGCAGCCTGATGGGCAGATCTGGGGCCAACGTCCTGACTTTC. Translation gives CASSLMGRSGANVLTF.

The rearrangement joins TRBV20-1 to TRBJ1-1, with D possibly being TRBD1 (6 bases). The CDR3 runs to 15 residues. V was cut by 4 bases and J by 2 bases, with 17 bases left in between. From germline, CDR1 is DFQATT and CDR2 SNEGSKA (reference sequence). CDR3 loop: CSATPAGVVNTEAFF. DNA for the CDR3: TGCAGTGCTACTCCCGCAGGGGTCGTCAACACTGAAGCTTTCTTT.

The chain links TRBV5-6 to TRBJ2-3; 15 bases agree with TRBD2. CDR3 length: 19 amino acids. Germline trimming cut 3 bases from V and 4 bases from J; bases unmatched to any gene: 12. Germline V gene data show CDR1 as SGHDT and CDR2 as YYEEEE. CDR3 sequence (DNA): TGTGCCAGCAGCTCCACGGTAGGACTAGCGGGAGGGAGAGCAGATACGCAGTATTTT. Translation: CASSSTVGLAGGRADTQYF.

This clonotype was seen repeatedly, ten times or more. This chain uses TRBV12-3 or TRBV12-4 with TRBJ1-5; D perhaps matches TRBD1 (6 bases). This CDR3 region has 14 residues. The V and J ends lost 3 bases and 7 bases respectively, with 13 bases between them. The CDR3 nucleotides are TGTGCCAGCAGTTTTACAGGGAGCTGGCAGCCCCAGCATTTT. Translating it yields CASSFTGSWQPQHF.

As DNA, the CDR3 is TGCAGTGCTAGATGGGGGACAGGGGGTACAGATACGCAGTATTTT. Translated, it gives CSARWGTGGTDTQYF. V usage is TRBV20-1 and J usage is TRBJ2-3; 11 bases match TRBD1. Germline assignment: CDR1 DFQATT and CDR2 SNEGSKA (reference sequence). The V and J ends lost 2 bases and 3 bases, in that order; junction bases with no gene match: 4. This CDR3 has 15 residues.

At least ten counts were recorded for this clonotype. The chain joins TRBV7-2 to TRBJ2-7; tentatively, D is TRBD2 (7 bases). Germline V gene lookup returns CDR1 SGHTA and CDR2 FQGNSA. The CDR3 covers 14 residues. V lost 11 bases to trimming and J lost 4 bases, with 21 bases between them. CDR3 sequence (DNA): TGTGCCTCAGGGGACTACCCGTGGAGGTACGAGCAGTACTTC. It codes for CASGDYPWRYEQYF.

This clonotype came up a few times. The J gene is TRBJ2-5, the V gene TRBV7-2; the match to TRBD2 covers 8 bases. The CDR3 is 16 amino acids. Losses at the gene ends were 1 base for V and 4 bases for J; bases not matched to a gene: 8. CDR1 is SGHTA and CDR2 is FQGNSA in the germline V gene. For the CDR3, the DNA is TGTGCCAGCAGCTTAGGGGGAGCGGGAGTGGGAGAGACCCAGTACTTC. As protein: CASSLGGAGVGETQYF.

This clonotype was observed a handful of times. This CDR3 reads CASSPGGRENTEAFF. For the CDR3, the DNA is TGTGCCAGCAGCCCAGGGGGCAGAGAGAACACTGAAGCTTTCTTT. The chain joins TRBV7-2 to TRBJ1-1, with 8 positions matching TRBD1. The germline V gene encodes CDR1 SGHTA and CDR2 FQGNSA. Trimming at V came to 5 bases and at J to 1 base, leaving 6 bases not matched to a gene. This CDR3 is built from 15 residues.

In this sample, this clonotype turned up a few times. The rearrangement joins TRBV20-1 to TRBJ2-1; no clear D gene. Germline lookup yields CDR1 DFQATT and CDR2 SNEGSKA (reference sequence). The germline V and J ends were trimmed by 5 bases and 4 bases, with 18 bases remaining between them. The CDR3 is 15 residues long. This CDR3 reads CSAPRFGGVYNEQFF. In DNA form, the CDR3 reads TGCAGTGCTCCCCGTTTTGGTGGGGTATACAATGAGCAGTTCTTC.

The gene calls are TRBV9 and TRBJ2-7; D call uncertain. V lost 0 bases, J lost 5 bases, and 15 bases lay in between. CDR1 and CDR2 from the germline V gene are SGDLS and YYNGEE. There are 15 residues in the CDR3. The CDR3 is CASSVALGPDHEQYF. In nucleotides, the CDR3 is TGTGCCAGCAGCGTAGCCCTAGGACCGGACCACGAGCAGTACTTC.

The table lists this clonotype with many counts. V usage is TRBV12-3 or TRBV12-4 and J usage is TRBJ2-2; 12 bases agree with TRBD2. This CDR3 spans 17 amino acids. The junction had 9 bases not matched to a gene; V was cut back by 4 bases and J by 6 bases. CDR3 sequence (DNA): TGTGCCAGCAGTTCCTCGGGACTAGCGGGTATCGCCGGGGAGCTGTTTTTT. Its translation: CASSSSGLAGIAGELFF.

The chain joins TRBV7-9 to TRBJ1-4, with D maybe TRBD1 (5 bases). CDR3 size: 15 residues. The V gene lost 1 base and the J gene lost 13 bases, with 19 bases spanning the gap. Germline CDR1 SEHNR, CDR2 FQNEAQ (reference sequence). CDR3: CASSLGAGTARLLFF. CDR3 DNA sequence: TGTGCCAGCAGCTTAGGGGCTGGGACGGCGAGATTACTGTTTTTT.

CDR3 sequence reads: CASSQTGQAQPQHF. Here the CDR3 DNA reads TGTGCCAGCAGTCAAACGGGACAGGCTCAGCCCCAGCATTTT. V gene TRBV12-3 or TRBV12-4 combines with J gene TRBJ1-5; 8 nucleotides align to TRBD1. The length of the CDR3 is 14 residues. The V segment lost 5 bases and the J segment 6 bases; nucleotides outside the gene matches: 6.

This clonotype was detected ten times or more. V usage is TRBV12-3 or TRBV12-4 and J usage is TRBJ1-1; D not certain. This CDR3 has 12 residues. Trimming removed 8 bases from V and 1 base from J, with 8 bases in between. CDR3 sequence: CASRKSNTEAFF. The CDR3, as DNA: TGTGCCAGCCGGAAATCGAACACTGAAGCTTTCTTT.

The rearrangement joins TRBV6-1 to TRBJ2-7, with 10 bases that match TRBD1. CDR3 size: 14 residues. Unmatched junction bases numbered 5, after V lost 7 bases and J lost 2 bases. Germline assignment: CDR1 MNHNS and CDR2 SASEGT. The CDR3 region has the DNA TGTGCCAGCACCCGGGGACAGGGGACCTACGAGCAGTACTTC. It specifies CASTRGQGTYEQYF.

This clonotype was detected ten times or more. The J gene is TRBJ2-5, the V gene TRBV20-1; 9 positions match TRBD2. Germline V lookup: CDR1 DFQATT, CDR2 SNEGSKA (reference sequence). The CDR3 length is 13 residues. V lost 6 bases and J lost 2; bases outside the gene matches: 4. The CDR3 DNA reads TGCAGTGCCACAGGACTAGCGCAAGAGACCCAGTACTTC. Protein sequence: CSATGLAQETQYF.

The V gene is TRBV4-3, the J gene TRBJ2-1, with 12 bases matching TRBD2. The germline V gene has CDR1 LGHNA and CDR2 YSLEER. This CDR3 comprises 17 residues. V was clipped by 0 bases and J by 8 bases; unmatched bases: 8. For the CDR3, the DNA is TGCGCCAGCAGCCAAGATCTAGCGGGAGGGCCGTTGGATGAGCAGTTCTTC. Encoded protein: CASSQDLAGGPLDEQFF.

This chain links TRBV20-1 with TRBJ1-3; D not certain. Germline CDR1 DFQATT, CDR2 SNEGSKA (reference sequence). There are 14 residues in the CDR3. V lost 0 bases, J lost 4 bases, and 10 bases lay in between. CDR3 nucleotides: TGCAGTGCTAGAGATGGGTCCCTCGGAAACACCATATATTTT. It encodes CSARDGSLGNTIYF.

This sequence joins TRBV7-3 and TRBJ2-2; TRBD1 aligns across 8 bases. Trimming removed 5 bases from V and 4 bases from J; junction bases left unmatched: 9. Germline V gene lookup returns CDR1 SGHTA and CDR2 FQGTGA. The CDR3 loop spans 16 amino acids. CDR3 DNA: TGTGCCAGCAGCCCCCGGACAGGGTTGAGCACCGGGGAGCTGTTTTTT. Protein sequence: CASSPRTGLSTGELFF. The whole variable domain, filled in from reference TRBV7-3 and TRBJ2-2, reads GAGVSQTPSNKVTEKGKYVELRCDPISGHTALYWYRQSLGQGPEFLIYFQGTGAADDSGLPNDRFFAVRPEGSVSTLKIQRTERGDSAVYLCASSPRTGLSTGELFFGEGSRLTVL.

The V gene is TRBV7-2, the J gene TRBJ2-1; 9 bases map to TRBD2. V was pared by 3 bases and J by 7 bases, with 10 bases of the junction left unmatched. CDR3 size: 16 residues. CDR1 and CDR2 from the germline V gene are SGHTA and FQGNSA. CDR3 region: CASSFPTSGTGNEQFF. The CDR3, as DNA: TGTGCCAGCAGCTTCCCGACTAGCGGTACAGGTAATGAGCAGTTCTTC.